One sample yielded the 20 T cell receptor beta chains listed below, sequenced in a study of cytomegalovirus exposure and HLA in healthy donors. A multiplex PCR was run with 60 Vbeta primers and 13 Jbeta primers. Only in-frame clones appear in the TCRdb table, and some are missing; sequencing was by immunoSEQ multiplex PCR. The top ten hold about 1.5% of the sample, which has around 190,000 clones, around 79% seen once. The sample comprised PBMCs. The receptors were sampled from a woman aged 18-29 years in good health and CMV-seronegative.

The V gene is TRBV5-1, the J gene TRBJ2-7, with 7 positions matching TRBD1. Germline V CDR1 and CDR2: SGHRS, YFSETQ. The V gene end was trimmed by 3 bases and the J gene end by 4 bases; junction bases not matched to a gene: 7. This CDR3 has 14 residues. CDR3 residues: CASSSGTVLYEQYF. The CDR3 region has the DNA TGCGCCAGCAGCTCCGGGACAGTCTTATACGAGCAGTACTTC. The full variable domain, rest sourced from reference TRBV5-1 and TRBJ2-7, is KAGVTQTPRYLIKTRGQQVTLSCSPISGHRSVSWYQQTPGQGLQFLFEYFSETQRNKGNFPGRFSGRQFSNSRSEMNVSTLELGDSALYLCASSSGTVLYEQYFGPGTRLTVT.

V is TRBV2 and J is TRBJ1-2; the match to TRBD1 covers 10 bases. The CDR3 spans 15 residues. Germline V gene lookup returns CDR1 SNHLY and CDR2 FYNNEI. V lost 8 bases to trimming and J lost 6 bases; unmatched junction nucleotides: 12. In DNA form, the CDR3 reads TGTGCCAGCCTAGACAGGGGGCGGTTTGATGATGGCTACACCTTC. Protein: CASLDRGRFDDGYTF.

The chain carries TRBV7-2 and TRBJ1-2; 8 nucleotides align to TRBD1. With 5 bases clipped from V and 1 base from J, the junction kept 3 bases outside the gene matches. This CDR3 is 14 amino acids long. Germline V gene lookup returns CDR1 SGHTA and CDR2 FQGNSA. CDR3 loop: CASSKQGDNYGYTF. The CDR3 nucleotides read TGTGCCAGCAGCAAACAGGGGGATAACTATGGCTACACCTTC.

The chain is built from TRBV27 and TRBJ1-5, with 7 positions matching TRBD1. Trimming took 4 bases from V and 3 from J; bases not matched to a gene: 9. The V gene's germline CDR1 is MNHEY and CDR2 SMNVEV (reference sequence). The CDR3 extends over 16 amino acids. The CDR3 here is CASSSDWDSLNQPQHF. The CDR3, as DNA: TGTGCCAGCAGTTCAGACTGGGACAGCCTCAATCAGCCCCAGCATTTT.

J is TRBJ1-1 and V is TRBV10-3; D ambiguous. CDR1 ENHRY and CDR2 SYGVKD come from the germline V gene. V was trimmed by 5 bases and J by 11 bases, leaving 18 bases between them. The CDR3 runs 13 residues. The CDR3 coding sequence is TGTGCCATCAGTTCCGGGCCCGCTACTAGGGCTTTCTTT. It yields the protein CAISSGPATRAFF.

This clone was seen only a few times. The chain joins TRBV4-1 to TRBJ1-1; 7 bases fit TRBD1. The J segment lost 5 bases and the V segment lost 0 bases, leaving 6 bases of the junction unmatched. Germline loops: CDR1 MGHRA, CDR2 YSYEKL. The CDR3 sequence is 15 residues long. Written as DNA, the CDR3 is TGCGCCAGCAGCCAAGAAGGCCAGGGGGGAACTGAAGCTTTCTTT. It translates to CASSQEGQGGTEAFF.

CDR3 protein: CAISDLTSGRGNEQFF. For the CDR3, the DNA is TGTGCCATCAGTGACCTCACTAGCGGGAGGGGCAATGAGCAGTTCTTC. The chain links TRBV10-3 to TRBJ2-1; TRBD2 matches 13 bases. In germline, CDR1 is ENHRY, CDR2 SYGVKD. This CDR3 has 16 residues. J gave up 6 bases and V 3 bases, and 5 bases lay outside the gene matches.

This clone occurred once. The chain recombines TRBV7-9 with TRBJ1-1; no definite D call. There are 13 residues in the CDR3. Germline V gene lookup returns CDR1 SEHNR and CDR2 FQNEAQ (reference sequence). Deletions cut 5 bases from V and 0 bases from J, with 7 bases between. In DNA, the CDR3 is TGTGCCAGCAGCGAAACAGTGAACACTGAAGCTTTCTTT. Its translation is CASSETVNTEAFF.

This clone was observed a single time. DNA of the CDR3: TGTGCCACCAGTAGCGGGACGAGGGTATACTACGAGCAGTACTTC. It encodes CATSSGTRVYYEQYF. V usage is TRBV15 and J usage is TRBJ2-7; 8 nucleotides line up with TRBD2. The CDR3 runs 15 residues. Germline CDR1 and CDR2: LNHNV and YYDKDF (reference sequence). V shed 6 bases, J shed 3 bases, and the junction held 10 bases outside the gene matches. Together with reference TRBV15 and TRBJ2-7, the CDR3 gives the full variable domain: DAMVIQNPRYQVTQFGKPVTLSCSQTLNHNVMYWYQQKSSQAPKLLFHYYDKDFNNEADTPDNFQSRRPNTSFCFLDIRSPGLGDTAMYLCATSSGTRVYYEQYFGPGTRLTVT.

The V gene is TRBV7-3, the J gene TRBJ2-7, with a weak D call TRBD1 (5 bases). This CDR3 region has 13 residues. Germline loops: CDR1 SGHTA, CDR2 FQGTGA. V gave up 3 bases and J gave up 4 bases, with 10 bases separating them. CDR3 loop: CASSFGREYEQYF. For the CDR3, the DNA is TGTGCCAGCAGCTTCGGCAGGGAATACGAGCAGTACTTC.

The chain uses TRBV10-2 and TRBJ2-5; the D gene could be TRBD1 or TRBD2 (5 bases each). The end of the DNA fits TRBJ2-7 better, so the J call may be wrong. This CDR3 is built from 14 residues. Germline values: CDR1 WSHSY, CDR2 SAAADI. The DNA for the CDR3 is TGCGCCAGCAGTGCGCCCAGAGGGGACTACGAGCAGTACTTC. Amino acid sequence: CASSAPRGDYEQYF.

The rearrangement links TRBV6-5 to TRBJ2-1, with D possibly being TRBD2 (7 bases). Trimming removed 10 bases from V and 12 bases from J, with 19 bases in between. Germline assignment: CDR1 MNHEY and CDR2 SVGAGI. This CDR3 region has 12 residues. This CDR3 is CATLVGGHMQFF. The DNA of the CDR3 is TGTGCCACCCTAGTGGGGGGGCATATGCAGTTCTTC.

The CDR3 nucleotides read TGTGCCAGCAGTTACTCCTCAGGGACAACAGAAGCTTTCTTT. Translating gives CASSYSSGTTEAFF. The chain has TRBV6-5 and TRBJ1-1, with a weak D call TRBD1 (6 bases). Between the trimmed V and J ends, which lost 0 bases and 8 bases, there was a span of 13 bases. The CDR3 spans 14 residues. CDR1 is MNHEY and CDR2 is SVGAGI in the germline V gene.

The V call is TRBV9, the J call TRBJ1-2; 7 positions agree with TRBD1. V lost 3 bases to trimming and J lost 5 bases; unmatched junction nucleotides: 4. This CDR3 has 13 residues. Germline assignment: CDR1 SGDLS and CDR2 YYNGEE. CDR3 loop: CASSAGTEYGYTF. CDR3 in DNA: TGTGCCAGCAGCGCCGGGACAGAGTATGGCTACACCTTC.

The genes are TRBV30 and TRBJ2-1, with TRBD1 matching over 7 bases. CDR1 and CDR2 (germline): GTSNPN, SVGIG (reference sequence). Unmatched junction bases numbered 20, after V lost 3 bases and J lost 0 bases. The CDR3 contains 20 residues. The CDR3 loop is CAWSGNGQVRIGTSYNEQFF. The CDR3, as DNA: TGTGCCTGGAGCGGGAACGGACAGGTTCGAATTGGAACCTCCTACAATGAGCAGTTCTTC.

About this clone: Additional DNA sequences in this sample encode the identical CDR3. This chain joins TRBV27 and TRBJ1-2, with 7 bases aligning to TRBD1. V gave up 6 bases and J gave up 6 bases; unmatched junction bases: 7. Germline lookup yields CDR1 MNHEY and CDR2 SMNVEV (reference sequence). The CDR3 totals 13 residues. CDR3 in DNA: TGTGCCAGCAGCTTACAGGGGACGGATGGCTACACCTTC. Its protein product is CASSLQGTDGYTF.

The J gene is TRBJ1-6, the V gene TRBV6-5, with D possibly TRBD1 on 6 matching bases. The CDR3 extends over 13 amino acids. The V gene's germline CDR1 is MNHEY and CDR2 SVGAGI. Trimming shortened V by 0 bases and J by 11 bases, and 8 bases separated the two germline ends. CDR3: CASSYSGAAPLHF. CDR3 coding DNA: TGTGCCAGCAGTTACTCGGGGGCCGCACCCCTCCACTTT.

The J gene is TRBJ2-5, the V gene TRBV5-1; 8 nucleotides match TRBD1. Germline CDR1 reads SGHRS; CDR2 reads YFSETQ. J gave up 0 bases and V 2 bases, and 9 bases lay outside the gene matches. This CDR3 has 17 amino acids. The CDR3 reads CASSFRRQGIHQETQYF. The CDR3 DNA sequence: TGCGCCAGCAGCTTTCGGAGACAGGGGATCCACCAAGAGACCCAGTACTTC.

The rearrangement uses TRBV4-2 and TRBJ2-1; 15 bases map to TRBD2. This CDR3 region has 15 residues. CDR1 and CDR2 from the germline V gene are LGHNA and YNFKEQ. Losses at the gene ends were 5 bases for V and 4 bases for J; bases not matched to a gene: 0. In DNA form, the CDR3 reads TGTGCCAGCAGCGGACTAGCGGGGGGGTACAATGAGCAGTTCTTC. As protein: CASSGLAGGYNEQFF.

J is TRBJ2-5 and V is TRBV15; 13 bases are shared with TRBD2. From germline, CDR1 is LNHNV and CDR2 YYDKDF (reference sequence). The CDR3 loop spans 16 amino acids. J was trimmed by 1 base and V by 4 bases; bases with no gene match: 3. For the CDR3, the DNA is TGTGCCACCAGCAAAGGACTAGCGGGGGCCCAAGAGACCCAGTACTTC. The encoded protein is CATSKGLAGAQETQYF. Drawing the rest from reference TRBV15 and TRBJ2-5, the complete variable domain is DAMVIQNPRYQVTQFGKPVTLSCSQTLNHNVMYWYQQKSSQAPKLLFHYYDKDFNNEADTPDNFQSRRPNTSFCFLDIRSPGLGDTAMYLCATSKGLAGAQETQYFGPGTRLLVL.